The sample holds a few counts of the clone carrying this T cell receptor beta chain. Its antigen is undetermined. The entry originates in a study of identical twins. A single record per CDR3 protein comes from TCRdb applying MiXCR to the 5' RACE reads. There are about 530,000 distinct CDR3 sequences in the sample; around 22% occur only once, and around 0.5% lies in the top ten. Notes on the study in general: Findings came from cross-sectional statistics, without long-term follow-up of donors.

The donors were all healthy and Caucasian. The sample was also linked to a second study, of yellow fever vaccine responses in identical twins. In that study: Convergence reportedly seemed to mark part of the twins' vaccine T cell response, with personalization marking the rest.

The sequenced material came from CD4+ T cells sorted from blood. This clonotype was obtained from a woman aged 18-29 years in good health.

CDR3 sequence reads: CASNREGRTDTQYF. The CDR3 nucleotides read TGTGCCAGCAACCGGGAGGGCCGGACAGATACGCAGTATTTT. This chain links TRBV12-3 or TRBV12-4 with TRBJ2-3, with 8 bases lining up with TRBD2. There are 14 residues in the CDR3. V shed 7 bases and J 3 bases; nucleotides not matched to a gene: 6.